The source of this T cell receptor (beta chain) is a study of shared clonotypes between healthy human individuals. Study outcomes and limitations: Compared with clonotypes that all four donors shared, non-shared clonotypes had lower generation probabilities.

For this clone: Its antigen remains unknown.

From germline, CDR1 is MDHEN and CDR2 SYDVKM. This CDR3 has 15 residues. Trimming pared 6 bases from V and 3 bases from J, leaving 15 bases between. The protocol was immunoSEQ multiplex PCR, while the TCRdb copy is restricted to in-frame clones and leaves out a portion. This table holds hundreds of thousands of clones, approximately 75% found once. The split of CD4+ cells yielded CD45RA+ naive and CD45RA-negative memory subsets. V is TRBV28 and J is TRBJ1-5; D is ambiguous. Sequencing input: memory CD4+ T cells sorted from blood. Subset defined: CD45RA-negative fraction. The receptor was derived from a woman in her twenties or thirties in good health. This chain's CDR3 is CASRKPTGLNQPQHF. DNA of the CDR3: TGTGCCAGCAGAAAACCGACGGGCCTCAATCAGCCCCAGCATTTT.